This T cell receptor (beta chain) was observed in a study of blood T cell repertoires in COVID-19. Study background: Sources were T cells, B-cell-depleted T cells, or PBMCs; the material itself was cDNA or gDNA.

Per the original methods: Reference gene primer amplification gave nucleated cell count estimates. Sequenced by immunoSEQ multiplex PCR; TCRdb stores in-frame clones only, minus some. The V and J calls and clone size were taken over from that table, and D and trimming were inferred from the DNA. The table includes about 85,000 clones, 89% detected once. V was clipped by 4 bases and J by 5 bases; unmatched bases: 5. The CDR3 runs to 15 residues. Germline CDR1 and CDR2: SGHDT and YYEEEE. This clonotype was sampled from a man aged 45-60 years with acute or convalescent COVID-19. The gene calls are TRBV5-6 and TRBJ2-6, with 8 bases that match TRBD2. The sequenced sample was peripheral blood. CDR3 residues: CASSPGGSRANVLTF. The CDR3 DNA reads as TGTGCCAGCAGCCCGGGGGGGTCGAGGGCCAACGTCCTGACTTTC.